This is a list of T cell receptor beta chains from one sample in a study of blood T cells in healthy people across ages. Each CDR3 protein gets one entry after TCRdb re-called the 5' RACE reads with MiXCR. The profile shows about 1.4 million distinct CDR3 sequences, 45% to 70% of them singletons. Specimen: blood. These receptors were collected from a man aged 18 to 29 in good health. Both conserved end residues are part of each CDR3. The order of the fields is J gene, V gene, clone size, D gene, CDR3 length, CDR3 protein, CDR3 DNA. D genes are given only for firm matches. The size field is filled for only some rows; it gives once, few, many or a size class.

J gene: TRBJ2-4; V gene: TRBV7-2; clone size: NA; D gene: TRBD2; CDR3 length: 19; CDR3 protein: CASSDPGLAARWAKNIQYF; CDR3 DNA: TGTGCCAGCAGCGACCCGGGACTAGCGGCCAGATGGGCCAAAAACATTCAGTACTTC
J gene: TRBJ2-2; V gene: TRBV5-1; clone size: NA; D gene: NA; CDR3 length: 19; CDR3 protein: CASSLRGVDSLPNTGELFF; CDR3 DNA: TGCGCCAGCAGCCTAAGAGGGGTGGACAGCCTACCGAACACCGGGGAGCTGTTTTTT
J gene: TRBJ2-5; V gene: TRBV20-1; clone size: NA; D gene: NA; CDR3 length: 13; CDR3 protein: CSALPSTGETQYF; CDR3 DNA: TGCAGTGCCCTCCCTAGCACTGGGGAGACCCAGTACTTC
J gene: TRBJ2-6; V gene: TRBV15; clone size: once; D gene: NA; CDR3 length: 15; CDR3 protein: CATSRRDAGANVLTF; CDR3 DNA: TGTGCCACCAGCAGACGGGACGCGGGGGCCAACGTCCTGACTTTC
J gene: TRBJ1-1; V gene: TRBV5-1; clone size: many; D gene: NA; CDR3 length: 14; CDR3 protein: CASSLSGLNTEAFF; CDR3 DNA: TGTGCCAGCAGCTTGTCAGGGTTGAACACTGAAGCTTTCTTT
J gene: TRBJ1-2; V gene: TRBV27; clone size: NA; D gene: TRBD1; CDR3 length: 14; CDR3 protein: CASRTQGANYGYTF; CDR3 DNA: TGTGCCAGCCGCACACAGGGGGCGAACTATGGCTACACCTTC
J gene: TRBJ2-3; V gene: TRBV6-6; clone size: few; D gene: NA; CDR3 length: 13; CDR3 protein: CASSSPAGDTQYF; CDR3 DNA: TGTGCCAGCAGTTCGCCAGCGGGCGATACGCAGTATTTT
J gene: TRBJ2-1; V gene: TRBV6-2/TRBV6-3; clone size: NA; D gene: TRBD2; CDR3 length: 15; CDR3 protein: CASRTAGGGDNEQFF; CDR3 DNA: TGTGCCAGCAGGACAGCTGGCGGGGGAGACAATGAGCAGTTCTTC
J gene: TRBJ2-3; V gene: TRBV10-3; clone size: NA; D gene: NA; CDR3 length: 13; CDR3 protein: CAISQQSTDTQYF; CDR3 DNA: TGTGCCATCAGCCAACAGAGCACAGATACGCAGTATTTT
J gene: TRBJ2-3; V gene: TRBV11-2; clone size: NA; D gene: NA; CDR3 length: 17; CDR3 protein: CASSFSHGASSTDTQYF; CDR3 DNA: TGTGCCAGCAGCTTTAGTCATGGAGCCAGCAGCACAGATACGCAGTATTTT
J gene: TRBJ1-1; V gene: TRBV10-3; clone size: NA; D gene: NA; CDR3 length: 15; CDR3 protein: CAIRDVGTLVTEAFF; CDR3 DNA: TGTGCCATCAGGGATGTGGGCACATTGGTGACTGAAGCTTTCTTT
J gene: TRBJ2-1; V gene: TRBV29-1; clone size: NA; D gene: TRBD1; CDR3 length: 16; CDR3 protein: CSVEMVGTGHYNEQFF; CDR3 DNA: TGCAGCGTTGAAATGGTGGGGACAGGGCACTACAATGAGCAGTTCTTC
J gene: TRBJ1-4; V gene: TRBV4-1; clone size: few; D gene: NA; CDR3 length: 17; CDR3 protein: CASSQEGGITTNEKLFF; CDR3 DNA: TGCGCCAGCAGCCAAGAGGGGGGAATCACAACTAATGAAAAACTGTTTTTT
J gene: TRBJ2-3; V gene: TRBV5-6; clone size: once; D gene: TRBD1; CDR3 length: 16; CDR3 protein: CASSLANRGPTDTQYF; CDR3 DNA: TGTGCCAGCAGCTTGGCTAACAGGGGGCCCACAGATACGCAGTATTTT
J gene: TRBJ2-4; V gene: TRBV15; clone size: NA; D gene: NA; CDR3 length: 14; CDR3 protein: CATSRDIREGIQYF; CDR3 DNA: TGTGCCACCAGCAGAGATATCAGGGAAGGCATTCAGTACTTC
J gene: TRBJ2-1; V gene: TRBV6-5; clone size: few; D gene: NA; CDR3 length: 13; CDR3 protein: CASSGQLYNEQFF; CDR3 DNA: TGTGCCAGCAGTGGGCAGCTCTACAATGAGCAGTTCTTC
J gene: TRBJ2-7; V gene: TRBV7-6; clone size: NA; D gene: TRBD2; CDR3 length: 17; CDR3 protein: CASSLARGIHQVYEQYF; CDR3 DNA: TGTGCCAGCAGCTTAGCGCGGGGGATCCACCAAGTATACGAGCAGTACTTC
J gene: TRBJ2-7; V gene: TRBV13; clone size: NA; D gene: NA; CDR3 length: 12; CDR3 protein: CASSSRTSEQYF; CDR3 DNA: TGTGCCAGCAGCTCCCGGACGAGCGAGCAGTACTTC
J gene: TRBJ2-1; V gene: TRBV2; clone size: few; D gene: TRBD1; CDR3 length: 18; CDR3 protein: CASSETPTQGQGRNEQFF; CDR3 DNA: TGTGCCAGCAGTGAAACGCCCACCCAGGGACAGGGGAGGAATGAGCAGTTCTTC
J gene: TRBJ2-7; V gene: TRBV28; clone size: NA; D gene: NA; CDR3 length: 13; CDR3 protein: CASSGFTSYEQYF; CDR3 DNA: TGTGCCAGCAGTGGATTTACATCCTACGAGCAGTACTTC
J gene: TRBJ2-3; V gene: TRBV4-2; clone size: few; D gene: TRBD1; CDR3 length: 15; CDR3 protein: CASSQGTGHADTQYF; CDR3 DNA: TGTGCCAGCAGCCAAGGGACAGGGCATGCAGATACGCAGTATTTT
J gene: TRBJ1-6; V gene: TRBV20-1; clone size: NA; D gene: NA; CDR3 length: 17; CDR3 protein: CSARDFGTRGSNSPPHF; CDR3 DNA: TGCAGTGCTAGAGATTTTGGGACAAGGGGAAGTAATTCACCCCCCCACTTT
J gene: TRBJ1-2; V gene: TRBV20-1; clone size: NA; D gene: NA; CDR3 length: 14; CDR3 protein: CSARWPAYNYGYTF; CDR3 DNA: TGCAGTGCTAGGTGGCCAGCTTACAACTATGGCTACACCTTC
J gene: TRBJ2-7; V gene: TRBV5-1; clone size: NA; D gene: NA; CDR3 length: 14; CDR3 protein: CASSLGRGSNEQYF; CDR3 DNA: TGCGCCAGCAGCTTGGGACGGGGGTCGAACGAGCAGTACTTC
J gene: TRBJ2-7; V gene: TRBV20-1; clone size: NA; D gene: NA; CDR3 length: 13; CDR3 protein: CSAQKGIQYEQYF; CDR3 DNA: TGCAGTGCGCAGAAGGGGATTCAGTACGAGCAGTACTTC
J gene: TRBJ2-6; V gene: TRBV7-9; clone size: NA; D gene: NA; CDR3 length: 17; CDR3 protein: CASSLRGAVSGANVLTF; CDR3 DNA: TGTGCCAGCAGCTTGAGGGGGGCCGTCTCTGGGGCCAACGTCCTGACTTTC
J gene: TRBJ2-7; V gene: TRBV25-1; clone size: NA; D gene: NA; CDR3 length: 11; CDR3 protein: CASREGVEQYF; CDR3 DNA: TGTGCCAGCAGGGAGGGGGTCGAGCAGTACTTC
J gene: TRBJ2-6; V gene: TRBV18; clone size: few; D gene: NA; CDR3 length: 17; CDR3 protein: CASSPTGDPGWANVLTF; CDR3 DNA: TGTGCCAGCTCCCCTACGGGGGATCCCGGATGGGCCAACGTCCTGACTTTC
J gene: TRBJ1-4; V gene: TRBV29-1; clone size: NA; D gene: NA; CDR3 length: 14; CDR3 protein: CSLYLGDNREKLFF; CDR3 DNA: TGCAGCCTTTATCTTGGGGACAACAGGGAAAAACTGTTTTTT
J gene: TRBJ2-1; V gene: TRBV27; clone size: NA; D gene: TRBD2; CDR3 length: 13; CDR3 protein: CASGLAGVDEQFF; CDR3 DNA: TGTGCCAGTGGACTAGCGGGAGTCGATGAGCAGTTCTTC
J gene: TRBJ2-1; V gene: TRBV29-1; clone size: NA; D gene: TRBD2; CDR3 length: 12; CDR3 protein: CAGGPVQNEQFF; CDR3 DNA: TGCGCGGGGGGGCCTGTCCAGAATGAGCAGTTCTTC
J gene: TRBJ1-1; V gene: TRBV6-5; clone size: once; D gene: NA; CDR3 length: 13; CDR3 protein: CASRRQANTEAFF; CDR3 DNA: TGTGCCAGCAGACGACAGGCGAACACTGAAGCTTTCTTT
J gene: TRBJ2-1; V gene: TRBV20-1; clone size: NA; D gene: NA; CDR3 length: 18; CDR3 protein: CSAREDEQHLISHNEQFF; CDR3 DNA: TGCAGTGCTAGAGAGGATGAGCAACACCTCATATCACACAATGAGCAGTTCTTC
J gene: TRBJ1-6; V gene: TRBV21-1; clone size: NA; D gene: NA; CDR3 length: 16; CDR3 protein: CASSSVGRGSNSPLHF; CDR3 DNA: NA
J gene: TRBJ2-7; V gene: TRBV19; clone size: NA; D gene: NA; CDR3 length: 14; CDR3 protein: CASSTRQSSSEQYF; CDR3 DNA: TGTGCCAGTAGTACGAGACAGTCGTCTTCCGAGCAGTACTTC
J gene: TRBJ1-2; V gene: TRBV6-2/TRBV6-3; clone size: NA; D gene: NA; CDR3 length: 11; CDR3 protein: CASTQGYGYTF; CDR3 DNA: TGTGCCAGCACCCAGGGTTATGGCTACACCTTC
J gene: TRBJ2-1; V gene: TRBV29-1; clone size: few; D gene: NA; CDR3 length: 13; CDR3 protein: CSVDWARPNEQFF; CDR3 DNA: TGCAGCGTTGACTGGGCCCGGCCGAATGAGCAGTTCTTC
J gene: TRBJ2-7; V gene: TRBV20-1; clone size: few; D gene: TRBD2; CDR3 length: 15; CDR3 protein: CSASVPLAGVTEQYF; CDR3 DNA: TGCAGTGCTAGTGTTCCCCTAGCGGGGGTGACCGAGCAGTACTTC
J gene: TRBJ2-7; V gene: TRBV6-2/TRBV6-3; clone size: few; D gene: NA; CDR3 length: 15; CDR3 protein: CASSFLTGAIYEQYF; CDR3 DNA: TGTGCCAGCAGTTTCCTGACAGGAGCAATCTACGAGCAGTACTTC